A selection of T cell receptor beta chains follows, all from one sample in a study of CD8+CD57+ T cells in acquired aplastic anemia. Each CDR3 protein is one row after TCRdb ran MiXCR on the reads. The table records around 250,000 distinct CDR3 sequences, roughly 80% of them present only once. Input material: sorted CD4+, CD8+, or CD8+CD57+ T cells (not recorded which) from PBMCs. The origin of the receptors is a human donor with aplastic anemia. Each CDR3 is given without its conserved first and last residue. Each record gives: V gene, J gene, D gene, CDR3 protein. The D gene is left open where the match is weak.

>TRBV9|TRBJ1-6|.
ASSVGEDGYYSPLH
>TRBV6-5|TRBJ1-4|.
ASSYVQGNYEQYFGYEKLF
>TRBV5-5|TRBJ2-6|.
ASSFSRSYGANVLT
>TRBV2|TRBJ2-3|.
ASGTEGTDTQY
>TRBV4-1|TRBJ1-1|.
ASSQGLAGGYRAF
>TRBV9|TRBJ2-3|TRBD2
ASSLSGGTANYY
>TRBV9|TRBJ2-1|.
ASSVEGDPKDGEQF
>TRBV6-1|TRBJ2-1|.
ASTPGRWGSLS
>TRBV7-9|TRBJ2-3|TRBD2
ASSVPSGHKDTQY
>TRBV9|TRBJ2-1|.
ASTIARGTEELQF
>TRBV19|TRBJ2-7|.
ASSSPAGVAYEQY
>TRBV9|TRBJ1-2|.
ASSVEGGNIVERYT
>TRBV19|TRBJ2-5|.
ASSLDSLETQY
>TRBV7-3|TRBJ2-1|.
ASSSSGTWGETL
>TRBV11-3|TRBJ1-1|TRBD1
ASSSTGGITEAF
>TRBV11-3|TRBJ1-1|.
ASRIVGTEAF
>TRBV7-3|TRBJ2-3|.
ASSLRGTGANVY
>TRBV20-1|TRBJ2-3|TRBD2
SAPLAGITDTQY
>TRBV19|TRBJ2-1|.
ASRNGKGEQF
>TRBV7-3|TRBJ2-3|TRBD2
ASSFSGGPDPEY
>TRBV2|TRBJ2-1|TRBD2
ASSDGSGGTSSYNEQF
>TRBV9|TRBJ2-5|.
ASSVGTEETQY
>TRBV15|TRBJ2-7|.
ATANSYEQY
>TRBV7-9|TRBJ2-3|TRBD2
ASSPAGEPDTQY
>TRBV7-9|TRBJ2-1|.
ASSQGGGNDKDEQF
>TRBV11-3|TRBJ2-5|.
ASSLDVTLASETQY
>TRBV9|TRBJ1-2|.
ASSVAGLNTEALYT
>TRBV2|TRBJ2-1|.
ASRDGGGNAQDVQF